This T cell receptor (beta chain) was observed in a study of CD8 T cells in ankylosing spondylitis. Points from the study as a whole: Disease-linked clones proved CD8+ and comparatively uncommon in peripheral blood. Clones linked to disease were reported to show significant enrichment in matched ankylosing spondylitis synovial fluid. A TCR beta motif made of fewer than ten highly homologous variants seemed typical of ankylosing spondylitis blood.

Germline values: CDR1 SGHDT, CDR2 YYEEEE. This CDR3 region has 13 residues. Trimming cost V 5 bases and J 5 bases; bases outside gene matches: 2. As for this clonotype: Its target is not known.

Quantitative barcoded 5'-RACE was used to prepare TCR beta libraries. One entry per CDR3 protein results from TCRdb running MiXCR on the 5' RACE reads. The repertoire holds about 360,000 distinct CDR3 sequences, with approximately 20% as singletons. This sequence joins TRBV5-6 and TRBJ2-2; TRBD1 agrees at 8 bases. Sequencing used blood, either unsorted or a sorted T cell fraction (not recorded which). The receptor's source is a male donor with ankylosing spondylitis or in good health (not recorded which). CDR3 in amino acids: CASRRTGTGELFF. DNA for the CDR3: TGTGCCAGCAGGCGGACAGGGACCGGGGAGCTGTTTTTT.